This TCR beta chain was found in a study of blood T cell repertoires in COVID-19. Overall study context: Acute and convalescent COVID-19 specimens originated in the United States, Italy and Spain. The analysed material was cDNA or gDNA that came from T cells, B-cell-depleted T cells, or PBMCs.

V shed 0 bases and J 6 bases; nucleotides not matched to a gene: 14. Germline CDR1 and CDR2: SGDLS and YYNGEE. There are 18 residues in the CDR3. In the source study's methods: Cell counts per sample came from amplifying reference gene primers. Only in-frame clones appear in the TCRdb table, and some are missing; sequencing was by immunoSEQ multiplex PCR. V and J calls and clone size come straight from that table; D and trimming were deduced from the DNA. The sample has 40,000 to 55,000 clones, approximately 84% seen once. The source is a man between 45 and 60 years old with active COVID-19. Sequences were obtained from peripheral blood. The chain carries TRBV9 and TRBJ2-3; 9 nucleotides line up with TRBD1. CDR3 in amino acids: CASSVEGTGTGWWDTQYF. The CDR3 DNA follows: TGTGCCAGCAGCGTAGAGGGCACCGGGACAGGGTGGTGGGATACGCAGTATTTT. Complete variable domain (other parts from reference TRBV9 and TRBJ2-3): DSGVTQTPKHLITATGQRVTLRCSPRSGDLSVYWYQQSLDQGLQFLIQYYNGEERAKGNILERFSAQQFPDLHSELNLSSLELGDSALYFCASSVEGTGTGWWDTQYFGPGTRLTVL.